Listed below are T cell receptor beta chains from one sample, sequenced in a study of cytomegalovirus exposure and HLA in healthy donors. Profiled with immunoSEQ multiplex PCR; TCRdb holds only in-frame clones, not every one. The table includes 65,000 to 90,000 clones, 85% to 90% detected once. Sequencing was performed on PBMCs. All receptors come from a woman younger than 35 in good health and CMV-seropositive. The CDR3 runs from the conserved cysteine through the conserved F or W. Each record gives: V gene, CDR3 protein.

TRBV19 CASSERGGASDTQYF
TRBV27 CASSLGTSVYEQYF
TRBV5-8 CASSLVSGAYEQYF
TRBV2 CASSPVYEQYF
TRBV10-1 CASSDRDTGELFF
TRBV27 CASSLRSGGPASYEQYF
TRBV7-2 CASSNLDRNLYEQYF
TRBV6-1 CASRAGLAGETQYF
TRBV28 CASSPRDRLYGYTF
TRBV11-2 CASRPHSGRYQETQYF
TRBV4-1 CASSQGHGGGTEAFF
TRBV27 CASRGWGGAGTDTQYF
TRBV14 CASSQAGDRGFQQETQYF
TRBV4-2 CASSPAGNSGGDYNEQLF
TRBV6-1 CASRTGSSWTIYF
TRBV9 CASSTAALLGGNIQYF
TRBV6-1 CASVWTGVGYSSLHF
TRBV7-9 CASSLAGGAYEQYF
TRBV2 CASSNRVGANVLTF
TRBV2 CASRKTGGDAFYGYTF
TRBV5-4 CASSLGSGTDLYGYTF
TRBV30 CAWSVSRRGYGYTF
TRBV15 CATSRDLGTGRSETQYF
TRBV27 CASSLSGGGSQPQHF
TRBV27 CASSQAGGLPYEQYF
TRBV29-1 CSVVFSSGPAVRGSYEQYF
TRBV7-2 CASSLGDSEYF
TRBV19 CASSPRGMTGDPDYEQYF
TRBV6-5 CASSYSRTASYEQYF